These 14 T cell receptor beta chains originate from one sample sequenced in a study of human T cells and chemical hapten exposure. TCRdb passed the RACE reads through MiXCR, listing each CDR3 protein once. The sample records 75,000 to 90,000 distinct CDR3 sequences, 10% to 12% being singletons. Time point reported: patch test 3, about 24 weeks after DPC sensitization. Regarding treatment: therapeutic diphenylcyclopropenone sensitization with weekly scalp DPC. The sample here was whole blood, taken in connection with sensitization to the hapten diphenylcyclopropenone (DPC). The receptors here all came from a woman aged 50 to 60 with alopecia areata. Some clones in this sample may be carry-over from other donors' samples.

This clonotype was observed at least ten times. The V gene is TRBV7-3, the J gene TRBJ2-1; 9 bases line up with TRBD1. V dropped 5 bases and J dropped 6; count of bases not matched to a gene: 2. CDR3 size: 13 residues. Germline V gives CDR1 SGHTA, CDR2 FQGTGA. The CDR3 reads CASSQTGGNEQFF. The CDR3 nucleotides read TGTGCCAGCAGCCAGACAGGGGGCAATGAGCAGTTCTTC.

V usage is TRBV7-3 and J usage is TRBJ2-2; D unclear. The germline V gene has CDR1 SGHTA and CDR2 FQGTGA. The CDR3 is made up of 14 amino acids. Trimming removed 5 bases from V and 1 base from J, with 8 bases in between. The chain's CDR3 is CASSPPGNTGELFF. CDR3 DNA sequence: TGTGCCAGCAGCCCTCCAGGGAACACCGGGGAGCTGTTTTTT.

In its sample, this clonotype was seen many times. CDR3 nucleotide sequence: TGTGCCAGCAGCGCCGACCTGAGGTCCTACGAGCAGTACTTC. Translation gives CASSADLRSYEQYF. The chain couples TRBV9 to TRBJ2-7; no clear D gene. The germline V gene encodes CDR1 SGDLS and CDR2 YYNGEE. The CDR3 has 14 residues. V was clipped by 3 bases and J by 1 base, with 11 bases between them.

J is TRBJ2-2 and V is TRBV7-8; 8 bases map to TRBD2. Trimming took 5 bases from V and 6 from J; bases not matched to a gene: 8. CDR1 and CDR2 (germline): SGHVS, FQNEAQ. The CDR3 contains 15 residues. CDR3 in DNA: TGTGCCAGCAGCGTAGGACTAGCTGGAGCCGGGGAGCTGTTTTTT. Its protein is CASSVGLAGAGELFF.

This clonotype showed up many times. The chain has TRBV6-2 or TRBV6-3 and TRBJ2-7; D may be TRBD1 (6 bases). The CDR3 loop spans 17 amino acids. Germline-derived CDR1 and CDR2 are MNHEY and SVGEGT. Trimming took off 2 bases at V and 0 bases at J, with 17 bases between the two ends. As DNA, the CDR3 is TGTGCCAGCAGTTACGATGGGGGCTGGGACCTCTCCTACGAGCAGTACTTC. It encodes CASSYDGGWDLSYEQYF.

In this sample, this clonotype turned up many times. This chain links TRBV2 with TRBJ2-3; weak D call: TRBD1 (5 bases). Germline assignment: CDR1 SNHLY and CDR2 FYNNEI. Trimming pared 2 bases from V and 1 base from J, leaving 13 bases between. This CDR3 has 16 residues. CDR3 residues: CASSERGRTGTDTQYF. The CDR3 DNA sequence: TGTGCCAGCAGTGAAAGGGGTCGGACGGGCACAGATACGCAGTATTTT.

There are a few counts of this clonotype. CDR3 in amino acids: CASSRTGSPSGNHNEQFF. The CDR3 coding sequence is TGTGCCAGCAGCAGGACAGGGAGCCCTAGCGGAAATCACAATGAGCAGTTCTTC. The V gene is TRBV7-9, the J gene TRBJ2-1; D may be TRBD1 (8 bases). The CDR3 runs to 18 residues. Trimming took 5 bases from V and 5 from J, leaving 25 bases between them. Per germline, CDR1 SEHNR and CDR2 FQNEAQ (reference sequence).

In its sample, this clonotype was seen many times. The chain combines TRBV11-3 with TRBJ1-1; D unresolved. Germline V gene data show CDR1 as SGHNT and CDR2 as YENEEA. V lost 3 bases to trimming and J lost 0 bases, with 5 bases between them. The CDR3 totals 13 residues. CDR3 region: CASSLVMNTEAFF. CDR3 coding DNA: TGTGCCAGCAGCTTGGTTATGAACACTGAAGCTTTCTTT.

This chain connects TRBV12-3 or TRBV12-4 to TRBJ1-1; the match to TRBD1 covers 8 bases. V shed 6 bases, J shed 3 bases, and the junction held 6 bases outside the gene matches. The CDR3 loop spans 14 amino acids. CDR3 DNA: TGTGCCAGCAGCCCACAGGGGGGAGACACTGAAGCTTTCTTT. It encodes CASSPQGGDTEAFF.

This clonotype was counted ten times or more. The CDR3 bases are TGTGCCAGCAGGGAATCGGGACAGGGGGCGTCTCAGGGCTACACCTTC. Its protein product is CASRESGQGASQGYTF. V is TRBV6-6 and J is TRBJ1-2, with 12 bases lining up with TRBD1. Trimming at V came to 6 bases and at J to 8 bases, leaving 13 bases not matched to a gene. The germline V gene has CDR1 MNHNY and CDR2 SVGAGI (reference sequence). This CDR3 comprises 16 residues.

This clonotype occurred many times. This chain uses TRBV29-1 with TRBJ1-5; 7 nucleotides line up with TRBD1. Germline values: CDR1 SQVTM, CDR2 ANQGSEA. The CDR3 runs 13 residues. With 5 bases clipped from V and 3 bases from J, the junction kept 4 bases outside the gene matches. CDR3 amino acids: CSVRDSPNQPQHF. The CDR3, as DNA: TGCAGCGTTCGGGACAGTCCCAATCAGCCCCAGCATTTT.

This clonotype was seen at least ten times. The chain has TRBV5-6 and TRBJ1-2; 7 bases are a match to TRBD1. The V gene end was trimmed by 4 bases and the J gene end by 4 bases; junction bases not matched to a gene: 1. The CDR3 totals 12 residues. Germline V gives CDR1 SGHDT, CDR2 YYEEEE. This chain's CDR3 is CASSRTGYGYTF. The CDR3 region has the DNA TGTGCCAGCAGCCGGACAGGCTATGGCTACACCTTC.

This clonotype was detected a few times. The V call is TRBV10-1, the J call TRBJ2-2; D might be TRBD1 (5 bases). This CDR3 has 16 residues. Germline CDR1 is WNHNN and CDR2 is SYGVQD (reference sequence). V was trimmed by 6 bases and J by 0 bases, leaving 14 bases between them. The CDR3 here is CASSPPGATNTGELFF. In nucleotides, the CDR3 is TGCGCCAGCAGCCCCCCTGGGGCCACGAACACCGGGGAGCTGTTTTTT.

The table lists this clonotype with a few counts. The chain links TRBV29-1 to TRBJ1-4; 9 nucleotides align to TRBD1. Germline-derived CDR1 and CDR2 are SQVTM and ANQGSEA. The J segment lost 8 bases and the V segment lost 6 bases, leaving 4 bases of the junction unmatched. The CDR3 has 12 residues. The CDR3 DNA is TGCAGCGTGGGACAGGGTAGAGAAAAACTGTTTTTT. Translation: CSVGQGREKLFF.